This TCR beta chain was captured in a study of T-cell memory formation after mild COVID-19. The germline V gene has CDR1 SGHTA and CDR2 FQGNSA. Deletions cut 4 bases from V and 15 bases from J, with 22 bases between. The CDR3 runs 14 residues. This clonotype was counted a few times. Each CDR3 protein gets one entry after TCRdb re-called the 5' RACE reads with MiXCR. The sample carries 100,000 to 150,000 distinct CDR3 sequences, over 15% recorded once. The receptor's source is a man aged 18 to 30 who had mild COVID-19 (a few samples of this study predate the infection). Cell type and time point are not known. This chain links TRBV7-2 with TRBJ2-1; D is perhaps TRBD2 (5 bases). Sequencing was carried out using PBMCs or a T cell subset sorted from them (not recorded which). The CDR3 DNA reads TGTGCCAGCAGCTCGAGGGCGGACTGGACGTCGCGGTTCTTC. This sequence encodes CASSSRADWTSRFF.